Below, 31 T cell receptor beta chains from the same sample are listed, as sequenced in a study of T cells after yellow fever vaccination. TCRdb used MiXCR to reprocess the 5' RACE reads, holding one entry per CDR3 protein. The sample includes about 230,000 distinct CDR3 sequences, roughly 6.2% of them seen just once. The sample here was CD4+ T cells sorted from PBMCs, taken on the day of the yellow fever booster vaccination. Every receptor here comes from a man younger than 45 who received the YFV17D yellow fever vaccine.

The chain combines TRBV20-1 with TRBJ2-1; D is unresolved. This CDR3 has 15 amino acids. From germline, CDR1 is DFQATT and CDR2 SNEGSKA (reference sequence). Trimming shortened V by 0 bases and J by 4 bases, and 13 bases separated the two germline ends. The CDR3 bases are TGCAGTGCTAGAGATCGCTTATATTCTTACAATGAGCAGTTCTTC. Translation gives CSARDRLYSYNEQFF.

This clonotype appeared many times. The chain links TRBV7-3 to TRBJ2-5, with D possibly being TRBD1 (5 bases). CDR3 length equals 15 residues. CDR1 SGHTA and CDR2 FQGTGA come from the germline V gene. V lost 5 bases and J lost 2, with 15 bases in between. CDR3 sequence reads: CASSNRRGGQETQYF. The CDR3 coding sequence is TGTGCCAGCAGCAACAGAAGGGGTGGGCAAGAGACCCAGTACTTC.

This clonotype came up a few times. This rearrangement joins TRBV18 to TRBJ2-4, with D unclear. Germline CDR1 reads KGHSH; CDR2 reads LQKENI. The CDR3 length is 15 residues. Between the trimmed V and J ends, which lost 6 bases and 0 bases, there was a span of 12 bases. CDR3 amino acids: CASSAAVLAKNIQYF. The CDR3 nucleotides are TGTGCCAGCTCGGCGGCGGTTCTAGCCAAAAACATTCAGTACTTC.

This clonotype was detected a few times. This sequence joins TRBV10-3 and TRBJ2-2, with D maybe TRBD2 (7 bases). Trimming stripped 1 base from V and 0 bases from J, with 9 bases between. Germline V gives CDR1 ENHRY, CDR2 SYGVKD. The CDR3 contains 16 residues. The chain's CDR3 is CAISEWGGTNTGELFF. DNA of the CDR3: TGTGCCATCAGTGAGTGGGGGGGCACGAACACCGGGGAGCTGTTTTTT.

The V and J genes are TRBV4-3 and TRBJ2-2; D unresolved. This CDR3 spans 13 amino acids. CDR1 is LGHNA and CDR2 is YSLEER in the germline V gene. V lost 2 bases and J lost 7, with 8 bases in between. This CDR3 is CASSQKASGELFF. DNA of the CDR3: TGCGCCAGCAGCCAAAAAGCAAGCGGGGAGCTGTTTTTT.

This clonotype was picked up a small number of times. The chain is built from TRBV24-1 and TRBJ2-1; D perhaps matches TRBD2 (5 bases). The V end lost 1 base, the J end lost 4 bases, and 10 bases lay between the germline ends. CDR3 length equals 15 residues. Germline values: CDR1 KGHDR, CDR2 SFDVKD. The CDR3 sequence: CATSDLSGIYNEQFF. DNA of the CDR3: TGTGCCACCAGTGATTTAAGCGGAATATACAATGAGCAGTTCTTC.

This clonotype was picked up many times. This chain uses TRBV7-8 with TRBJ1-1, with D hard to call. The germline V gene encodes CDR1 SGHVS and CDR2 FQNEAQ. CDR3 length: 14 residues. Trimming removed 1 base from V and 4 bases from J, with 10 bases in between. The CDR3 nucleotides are TGTGCCAGCAGCTTAGTGTCATTCACCACTGAAGCTTTCTTT. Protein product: CASSLVSFTTEAFF.

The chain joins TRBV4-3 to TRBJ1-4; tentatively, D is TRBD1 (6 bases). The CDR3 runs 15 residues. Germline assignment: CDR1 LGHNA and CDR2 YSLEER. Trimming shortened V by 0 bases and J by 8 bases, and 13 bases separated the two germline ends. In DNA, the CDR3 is TGCGCCAGCAGCCAAGATCCGGGGGCGGAGGAAAAACTGTTTTTT. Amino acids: CASSQDPGAEEKLFF.

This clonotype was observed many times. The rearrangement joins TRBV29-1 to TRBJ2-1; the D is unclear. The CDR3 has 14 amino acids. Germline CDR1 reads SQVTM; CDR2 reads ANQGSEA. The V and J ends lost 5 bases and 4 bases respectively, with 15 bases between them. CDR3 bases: TGCAGCGTTTGGTCGGACGGCAGATACAATGAGCAGTTCTTC. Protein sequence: CSVWSDGRYNEQFF.

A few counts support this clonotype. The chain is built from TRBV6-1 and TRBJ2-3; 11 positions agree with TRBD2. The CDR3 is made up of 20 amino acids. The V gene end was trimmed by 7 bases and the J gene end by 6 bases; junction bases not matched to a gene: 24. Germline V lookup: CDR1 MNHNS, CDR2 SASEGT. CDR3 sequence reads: CASIAGNLVSSSGGWDTQYF. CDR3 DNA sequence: TGTGCCAGCATTGCTGGGAATCTAGTGTCGTCTAGCGGGGGGTGGGATACGCAGTATTTT.

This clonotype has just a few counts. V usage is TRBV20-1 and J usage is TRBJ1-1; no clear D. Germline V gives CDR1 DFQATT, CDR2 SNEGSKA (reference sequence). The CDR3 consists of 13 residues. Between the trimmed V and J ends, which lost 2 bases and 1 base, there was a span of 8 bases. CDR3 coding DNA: TGCAGTGCTAGATTGCCGGAGAACACTGAAGCTTTCTTT. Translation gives CSARLPENTEAFF.

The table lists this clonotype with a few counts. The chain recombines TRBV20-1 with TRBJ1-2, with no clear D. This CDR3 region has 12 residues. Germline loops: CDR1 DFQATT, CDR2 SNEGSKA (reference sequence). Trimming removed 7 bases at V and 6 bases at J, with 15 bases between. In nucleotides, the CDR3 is TGCAGTGAGGGCGACGCAGGAGATGGCTACACCTTC. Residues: CSEGDAGDGYTF.

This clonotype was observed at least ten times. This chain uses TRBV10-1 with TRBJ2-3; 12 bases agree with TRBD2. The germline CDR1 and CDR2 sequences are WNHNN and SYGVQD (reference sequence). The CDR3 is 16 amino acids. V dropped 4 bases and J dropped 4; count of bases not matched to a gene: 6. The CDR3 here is CASSGASGRAPDTQYF. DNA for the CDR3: TGCGCCAGCAGTGGTGCTAGCGGGAGGGCCCCAGATACGCAGTATTTT.

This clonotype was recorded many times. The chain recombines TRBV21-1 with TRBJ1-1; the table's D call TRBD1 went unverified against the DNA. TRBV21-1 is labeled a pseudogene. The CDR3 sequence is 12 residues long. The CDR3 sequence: CASTPGDTEAFF. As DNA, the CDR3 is TGTGCCAGCACCCCGGGCGACACTGAAGCTTTCTTT.

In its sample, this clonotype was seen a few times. In DNA, the CDR3 is TGTGCCAGCAGCCCGCTCGGGGCGAGTGGCACCTCCTATAATTCACCCCTCCACTTT. It codes for CASSPLGASGTSYNSPLHF. The chain recombines TRBV11-2 with TRBJ1-6, with D maybe TRBD1 (5 bases). The CDR3 runs to 19 residues. Germline values: CDR1 SGHAT, CDR2 FQNNGV. The germline V and J ends were trimmed by 5 bases and 0 bases, with 20 bases remaining between them.

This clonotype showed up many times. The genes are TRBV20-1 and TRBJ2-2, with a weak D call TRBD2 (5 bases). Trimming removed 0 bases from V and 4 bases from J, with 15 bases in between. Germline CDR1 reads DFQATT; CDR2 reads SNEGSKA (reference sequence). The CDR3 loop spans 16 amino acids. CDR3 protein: CSAREASGRGTGELFF. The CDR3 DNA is TGCAGTGCTAGAGAGGCAAGCGGCCGAGGCACCGGGGAGCTGTTTTTT.

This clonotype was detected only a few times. The CDR3 DNA sequence: TGTGCCACCAGCAGAGGGGAGACGAACACCGGGGAGCTGTTTTTT. This sequence encodes CATSRGETNTGELFF. The chain combines TRBV15 with TRBJ2-2; TRBD2 is a possible D gene (5 bases). The CDR3 contains 15 residues. Between the trimmed V and J ends, which lost 1 base and 0 bases, there was a span of 6 bases. The germline V gene has CDR1 LNHNV and CDR2 YYDKDF (reference sequence).

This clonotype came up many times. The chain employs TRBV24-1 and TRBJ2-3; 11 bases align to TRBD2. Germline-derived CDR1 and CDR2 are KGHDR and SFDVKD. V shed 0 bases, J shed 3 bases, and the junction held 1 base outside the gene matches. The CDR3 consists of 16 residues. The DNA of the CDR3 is TGTGCCACCAGTGATTTGACTAGCGGGAGTACAGATACGCAGTATTTT. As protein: CATSDLTSGSTDTQYF.

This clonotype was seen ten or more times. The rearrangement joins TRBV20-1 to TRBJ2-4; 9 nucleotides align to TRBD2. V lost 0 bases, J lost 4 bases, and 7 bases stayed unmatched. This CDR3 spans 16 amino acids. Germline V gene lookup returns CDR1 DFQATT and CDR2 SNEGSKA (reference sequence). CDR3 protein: CSARDGGRAIKNIQYF. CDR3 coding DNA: TGCAGTGCTAGAGATGGCGGGAGGGCTATAAAAAACATTCAGTACTTC.

The CDR3 loop reads CASSYFSGHSTDTQYF. CDR3 DNA sequence: TGTGCCAGCAGTTACTTCTCGGGACACAGCACAGATACGCAGTATTTT. The gene calls are TRBV6-5 and TRBJ2-3, with TRBD1 as a possible D gene (6 bases). There are 16 residues in the CDR3. The V gene lost 1 base and the J gene lost 0 bases, with 11 bases spanning the gap. Germline V gene data show CDR1 as MNHEY and CDR2 as SVGAGI.

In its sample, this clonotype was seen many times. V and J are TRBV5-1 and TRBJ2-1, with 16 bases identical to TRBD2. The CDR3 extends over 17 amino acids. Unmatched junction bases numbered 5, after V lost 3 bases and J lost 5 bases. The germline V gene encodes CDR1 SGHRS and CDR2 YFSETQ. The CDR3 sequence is CASSSLGTSGRDNEQFF. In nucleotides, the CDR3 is TGCGCCAGCAGCTCTCTGGGGACTAGCGGGAGGGACAATGAGCAGTTCTTC.

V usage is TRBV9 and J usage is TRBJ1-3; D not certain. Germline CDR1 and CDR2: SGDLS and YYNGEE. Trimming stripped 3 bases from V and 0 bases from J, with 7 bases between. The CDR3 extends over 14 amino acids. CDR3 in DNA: TGTGCCAGCAGCGCGGATGGCTCTGGAAACACCATATATTTT. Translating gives CASSADGSGNTIYF. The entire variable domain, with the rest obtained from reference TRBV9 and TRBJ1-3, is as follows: DSGVTQTPKHLITATGQRVTLRCSPRSGDLSVYWYQQSLDQGLQFLIQYYNGEERAKGNILERFSAQQFPDLHSELNLSSLELGDSALYFCASSADGSGNTIYFGEGSWLTVV.

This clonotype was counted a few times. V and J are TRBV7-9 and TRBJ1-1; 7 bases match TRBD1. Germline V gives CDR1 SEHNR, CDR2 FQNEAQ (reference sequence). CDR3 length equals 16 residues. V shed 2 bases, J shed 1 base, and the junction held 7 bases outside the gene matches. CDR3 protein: CASSLIQGGRNTEAFF. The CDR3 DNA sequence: TGTGCCAGCAGCTTAATTCAGGGGGGCCGGAACACTGAAGCTTTCTTT. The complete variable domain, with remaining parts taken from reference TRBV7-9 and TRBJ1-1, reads DTGVSQNPRHKITKRGQNVTFRCDPISEHNRLYWYRQTLGQGPEFLTYFQNEAQLEKSRLLSDRFSAERPKGSFSTLEIQRTEQGDSAMYLCASSLIQGGRNTEAFFGQGTRLTVV.

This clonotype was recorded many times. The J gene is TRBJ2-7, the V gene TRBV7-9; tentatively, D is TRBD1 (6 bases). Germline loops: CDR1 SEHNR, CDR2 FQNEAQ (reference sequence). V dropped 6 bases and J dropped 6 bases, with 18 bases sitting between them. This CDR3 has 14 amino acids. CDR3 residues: CASSHNVGHPEQYF. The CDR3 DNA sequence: TGTGCCAGCAGTCATAATGTGGGACACCCCGAGCAGTACTTC.

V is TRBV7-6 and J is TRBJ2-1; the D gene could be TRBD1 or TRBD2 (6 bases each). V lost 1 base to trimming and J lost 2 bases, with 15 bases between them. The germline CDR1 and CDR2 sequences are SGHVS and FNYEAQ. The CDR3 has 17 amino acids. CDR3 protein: CASSLGARGGAYNEQFF. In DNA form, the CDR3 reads TGTGCCAGCAGCTTAGGGGCCAGGGGAGGAGCCTACAATGAGCAGTTCTTC.

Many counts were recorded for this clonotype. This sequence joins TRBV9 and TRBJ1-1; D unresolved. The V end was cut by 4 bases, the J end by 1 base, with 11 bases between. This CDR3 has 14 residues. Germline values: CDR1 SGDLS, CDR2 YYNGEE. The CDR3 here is CASSLVTRNTEAFF. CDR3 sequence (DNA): TGTGCCAGCAGCTTAGTGACTAGGAACACTGAAGCTTTCTTT.

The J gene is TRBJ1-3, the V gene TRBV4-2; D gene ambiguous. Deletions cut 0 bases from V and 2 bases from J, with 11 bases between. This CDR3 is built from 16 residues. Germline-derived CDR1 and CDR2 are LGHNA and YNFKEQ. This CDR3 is CASSQEGRTPGNTIYF. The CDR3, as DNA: TGTGCCAGCAGCCAAGAGGGCAGAACTCCTGGAAACACCATATATTTT.

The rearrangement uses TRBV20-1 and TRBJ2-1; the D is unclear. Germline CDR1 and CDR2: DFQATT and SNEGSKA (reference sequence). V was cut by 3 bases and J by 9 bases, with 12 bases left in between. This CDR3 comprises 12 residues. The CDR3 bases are TGCAGTGCTAGGGCCCGCAATTTTGAGCAGTTCTTC. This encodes CSARARNFEQFF.

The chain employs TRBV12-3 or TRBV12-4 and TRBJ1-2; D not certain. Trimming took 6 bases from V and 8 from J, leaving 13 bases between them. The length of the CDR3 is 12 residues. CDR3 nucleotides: TGTGCCAGCAGCAATGATGCACTCGGCTACACCTTC. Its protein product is CASSNDALGYTF.

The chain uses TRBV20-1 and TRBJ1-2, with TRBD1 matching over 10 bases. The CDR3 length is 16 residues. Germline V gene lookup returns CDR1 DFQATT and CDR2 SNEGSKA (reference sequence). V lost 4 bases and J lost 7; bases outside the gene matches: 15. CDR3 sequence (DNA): TGCAGTGCTACGGGACAGGGGCTCTTTTTATCTTCTGGCTACACCTTC. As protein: CSATGQGLFLSSGYTF.

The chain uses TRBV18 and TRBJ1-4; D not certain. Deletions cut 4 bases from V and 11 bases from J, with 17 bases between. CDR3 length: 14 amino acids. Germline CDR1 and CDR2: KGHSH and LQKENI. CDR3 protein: CASSQHSRAEKLFF. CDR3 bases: TGTGCCAGCTCACAGCACTCGAGGGCGGAGAAACTGTTTTTT.